Listed here is a single T cell receptor beta chain. The antigen this receptor binds is unknown. One base away there is no much larger clone; base qualities are not given. TCR cDNA was synthesized by 5'RACE template switching, which introduced a universal primer site and unique molecular identifiers. cDNA synthesis was primed from both the TCR alpha and TCR beta constant segments. Two PCR steps were used to amplify libraries, with sample barcodes and sequencing adapters being added in the second step. Sequencing of libraries was done on Illumina HiSeq 2500 (2x100 bp) or NovaSeq (2x150 bp). As for the original processing: Demultiplexing of reads and collapsing into UMI consensus sequences were performed with MIGEC, and V(D)J alignment was carried out with MiXCR. Clonotypes responding to the vaccine were identified with edgeR on replicate PBMC samples, with the criteria of FDR below 0.01 and a log2 fold change above 5 up to day 15. Each bulk clonotype received a CD4 or CD8 identity based on whether the sequenced CD4 or CD8 repertoire contained that clonotype at higher abundance. Using fastp at Q25 and MiXCR, TCRdb reprocessed the public reads and kept productive beta chains. Each CDR3 protein gets just one entry, which takes the most common genes and DNA from the rows behind it. The V and J calls and clone size are TCRdb's, not the authors'. Recorded for this sample are about 550,000 distinct CDR3 sequences; roughly 19% of them occurred a single time. The ten largest account for 13% to 15% of the sample.

The entry originates in a study of T cells after yellow fever vaccination (dated by TCRdb to between 2018 and 2021). Concerning the study at large: Libraries from fractions with low cell numbers were prepared with the SMART-Seq v4 Ultra Low Input RNA kit. To follow T-cell clones before and after primary and booster YFV17D yellow fever vaccination, bulk TCR alpha and beta repertoires were sequenced over time. The cohort comprised two healthy male donors, one aged 18 to 29 and one aged 30 to 40 years. Blood samples were taken at several timepoints before and after primary and secondary immunization, and bulk PBMC replicates and cell subsets were isolated. The research as a whole found: Computational filtering was needed because FACS-sorted repertoires could contain abundant contaminating clonotypes from the bulk population. After the booster, most of the clones that had expanded following primary vaccination were detected again (around 97% of CD4 and 88% of CD8), which suggests that memory was broadly maintained. Compared with the primary T-cell response, the secondary T-cell response was weaker but faster, peaking on day 5 rather than day 15. Because the study included only two donors, the extent to which the findings can be generalized is limited. A small fraction of clonotypes showed up in both the CD4 and CD8 compartments, probably as a result of convergent recombination.

CDR1 and CDR2, per the germline V gene (reference sequence), are LNHNV and YYDKDF. V is pared back by 3 bases and J by 8 bases, with 4 bases lying between the germline termini. Measured from the cysteine to the phenylalanine, the CDR3 is 11 residues long. Just the 33-base CDR3 DNA is kept, in frame starting at base 1. The treatment or condition label, as the study defines it: live attenuated yellow fever vaccine strain. At every blood-draw timepoint, two biological replicates of bulk PBMCs were collected. A standard Ficoll-Paque protocol was used to isolate PBMCs from peripheral blood. TriZol was used to extract RNA from bulk PBMCs, CD4 and CD8 fractions, and dextramer-positive and dextramer-negative fractions.

This TCR was recovered from a man aged 25-45 years who received the YFV17D yellow fever vaccine. This chain joins TRBV15 to TRBJ2-2; no D gene can be assigned with confidence. The source was PBMCs, collected 15 days after the yellow fever booster vaccination. DNA sequence: TGTGCCACCAGCAGCGAGGGGGAGCTGTTTTTT. Translation gives CATSSEGELFF.